The rows below give T cell receptor beta chains drawn from one sample of a study of blood T cells in healthy people across ages. TCRdb used MiXCR to reprocess the 5' RACE reads, holding one entry per CDR3 protein. The profile shows 920,000 or so distinct CDR3 sequences, 35% to 55% of them singletons. Sequencing was performed on blood. The receptor source for this set is a woman aged 55-69 years in good health. CDR3s include the opening cysteine and the closing phenylalanine or tryptophan. The D gene is left open where the match is weak.

TRBJ2-1	15	TRBV7-9	TRBD2	CASSPPRTSGVEQFF
TRBJ2-1	14	TRBV6-6	TRBD2	CASIGTSGYNEQFF
TRBJ2-5	15	TRBV6-1	TRBD1	CASSGPGQGEETQYF
TRBJ2-3	13	TRBV4-2	.	CASSQVLHDTQYF
TRBJ2-6	20	TRBV24-1	TRBD2	CATSDLREGLIGPGANVLTF
TRBJ2-5	15	TRBV7-2	TRBD2	CASSLGLAGNNEQYF
TRBJ1-1	12	TRBV13	.	CASSLFPSGAFF
TRBJ1-2	14	TRBV14	.	CASSQVQGVYGYTF
TRBJ2-5	14	TRBV20-1	.	CSARDNGLKETQYF
TRBJ2-7	15	TRBV18	TRBD1	CASSPLWTGTSEQYF
.	13	TRBV3-1	TRBD2	CASRPAGGGEQYF
TRBJ2-5	15	TRBV18	.	CASSPPKTLQETQYF
TRBJ2-1	18	TRBV27	TRBD2	CASRRDSGLAGMYNEQFF
TRBJ2-3	15	TRBV12-3/TRBV12-4	TRBD2	CASSSKAGGPDTQYF
TRBJ2-1	14	TRBV19	.	CATDSGRTYNEQFF
TRBJ2-5	14	TRBV9	.	CASSPEGGQETQYF
.	13	TRBV10-2	TRBD1	CASSLDRHDEQYF
TRBJ2-1	17	TRBV29-1	TRBD2	CSVSQSSGGRGRNEQFF
TRBJ2-5	14	TRBV20-1	TRBD2	CSAPPTSGGETQYF
TRBJ1-2	16	TRBV6-1	.	CASSEVEVPWAWGYTF
TRBJ2-5	12	TRBV6-1	.	CASRIKRETQYF
TRBJ2-3	16	TRBV5-1	.	CASSLGQNPWEDTQYF
TRBJ2-7	18	TRBV4-2	.	CASSQEALQGLLAYEQYF
TRBJ2-7	14	TRBV5-1	.	CASSLTPTHYEQYF